A single sample is the source of the 17 T cell receptor beta chains below, sequenced in a study of identical twins. Via MiXCR, TCRdb re-called the 5' RACE reads, giving one row per CDR3 protein. This repertoire shows around 670,000 distinct CDR3 sequences, 5.5% to 6.5% found once; its top ten account for 1.5% to 2%. The specimen was naive T cells sorted from blood. These receptors were collected from a man between 18 and 35 years old in good health.

This clonotype was detected only a few times. The chain combines TRBV7-6 with TRBJ2-1; TRBD2 is a possible D gene (5 bases). V was shortened by 3 bases and J by 8 bases, with 17 bases between the two germline ends. Germline CDR1 reads SGHVS; CDR2 reads FNYEAQ. The CDR3 spans 15 residues. This CDR3 reads CASSFRGGVGDEQFF. CDR3 DNA sequence: TGTGCCAGCAGCTTCCGAGGCGGAGTCGGGGATGAGCAGTTCTTC.

This clonotype was seen more than once but under ten times. V usage is TRBV3-1 and J usage is TRBJ2-7, with D possibly being TRBD1 (7 bases). Germline loops: CDR1 LGHDT, CDR2 YNNKEL (reference sequence). The CDR3 loop spans 13 amino acids. Trimming removed 4 bases from V and 6 bases from J, with 13 bases in between. DNA of the CDR3: TGTGCCAGCAGCCTCGGAGGGGGCTCCGAGCAGTACGTC. This codes for CASSLGGGSEQYV.

This clonotype was seen ten or more times. The chain carries TRBV20-1 and TRBJ2-3, with TRBD2 identical over 8 bases. The trim removed 2 bases at V and 5 bases at J, leaving 3 bases unmatched. The CDR3 is 13 residues long. Germline lookup yields CDR1 DFQATT and CDR2 SNEGSKA (reference sequence). CDR3 nucleotides: TGCAGTGCTAGACTTAGCGGGGAAGATACGCAGTATTTT. It specifies CSARLSGEDTQYF.

The CDR3 protein is CASSEGGTGANVLTF. The CDR3 region has the DNA TGTGCCAGCAGTGAGGGAGGGACCGGGGCCAACGTCCTGACTTTC. The V gene is TRBV25-1, the J gene TRBJ2-6, with TRBD2 identical over 7 bases. J gave up 4 bases and V 3 bases, and 3 bases lay outside the gene matches. There are 15 residues in the CDR3. The germline gives CDR1 MGHDK, CDR2 SYGVNS.

V is TRBV7-8 and J is TRBJ2-2, with TRBD1 identical over 8 bases. With V trimmed by 3 bases and J by 1 base, 10 bases remained unmatched. The CDR3 is 18 amino acids. The germline CDR1 and CDR2 sequences are SGHVS and FQNEAQ. The CDR3 here is CASSFFDMTGVNTGELFF. CDR3 nucleotide sequence: TGTGCCAGCAGCTTTTTTGACATGACAGGGGTGAACACCGGGGAGCTGTTTTTT.

This clonotype was found many times. The chain is built from TRBV5-6 and TRBJ2-2; D is undetermined. Trimming took 3 bases from V and 0 from J, leaving 9 bases between them. Germline CDR1 SGHDT, CDR2 YYEEEE. The CDR3 consists of 15 residues. For the CDR3, the DNA is TGTGCCAGCAGCTCCGGGTCAACGAACACCGGGGAGCTGTTTTTT. Its protein is CASSSGSTNTGELFF. The variable domain in full, completed from reference TRBV5-6 and TRBJ2-2, reads DAGVTQSPTHLIKTRGQQVTLRCSPKSGHDTVSWYQQALGQGPQFIFQYYEEEERQRGNFPDRFSGHQFPNYSSELNVNALLLGDSALYLCASSSGSTNTGELFFGEGSRLTVL.

The chain is built from TRBV20-1 and TRBJ2-1; D gene ambiguous. V was cut by 3 bases and J by 0 bases, with 6 bases left in between. CDR1 and CDR2 (germline): DFQATT, SNEGSKA (reference sequence). CDR3 size: 13 residues. This CDR3 is CSARDPSYNEQFF. For the CDR3, the DNA is TGCAGTGCTAGGGACCCCTCCTACAATGAGCAGTTCTTC.

This clonotype has at least ten counts. J is TRBJ2-1 and V is TRBV12-3 or TRBV12-4; no definite D call. V shed 3 bases and J shed 1 base, with 10 bases lying between them. The CDR3 contains 15 residues. The CDR3 here is CASSLPLGSYNEQFF. The CDR3 coding sequence is TGTGCCAGCAGTTTGCCATTAGGTTCCTACAATGAGCAGTTCTTC.

In this sample, this clonotype turned up many times. This rearrangement joins TRBV6-5 to TRBJ1-6, with unresolved D. Trimming stripped 2 bases from V and 6 bases from J, with 8 bases between. Looked up from germline, CDR1 is MNHEY and CDR2 is SVGAGI. There are 14 residues in the CDR3. CDR3 amino acids: CASSYVGSNSPLHF. The CDR3 nucleotides read TGTGCCAGCAGTTACGTTGGCAGTAATTCACCCCTCCACTTT.

This clonotype was seen only a few times. V and J are TRBV27 and TRBJ1-6; no firm D call. CDR3 length: 12 residues. Looked up from germline, CDR1 is MNHEY and CDR2 is SMNVEV (reference sequence). Trimming removed 7 bases from V and 9 bases from J, with 10 bases in between. The CDR3 region has the DNA TGTGCCAGCACCGCGGGAGCTTCACCCCTCCACTTT. Translating gives CASTAGASPLHF.

This chain's CDR3 is CAWSTRTSNQPQHF. CDR3 DNA: TGTGCCTGGAGTACTCGGACCAGCAATCAGCCCCAGCATTTT. V gene TRBV30 combines with J gene TRBJ1-5; D unresolved. The CDR3 consists of 14 residues. In germline, CDR1 is GTSNPN, CDR2 SVGIG (reference sequence). Deletions cut 2 bases from V and 1 base from J, with 9 bases between.

This chain connects TRBV5-1 to TRBJ2-4; TRBD2 aligns across 9 bases. J was trimmed by 6 bases and V by 4 bases; bases with no gene match: 11. Germline CDR1 reads SGHRS; CDR2 reads YFSETQ. The CDR3 sequence is 16 residues long. The CDR3 bases are TGCGCCAGCAGCCCAGGGACTAGCCATCGGGCAAACATTCAGTACTTC. This encodes CASSPGTSHRANIQYF.

This clonotype was observed many times. The chain uses TRBV15 and TRBJ2-5, with TRBD2 matching over 12 bases. The CDR3 length is 16 residues. Germline CDR1 reads LNHNV; CDR2 reads YYDKDF (reference sequence). Trimming cost V 3 bases and J 5 bases; bases outside gene matches: 7. The DNA of the CDR3 is TGTGCCACCAGCAGCTCCTGGACTAGCGGGAAGGAGACCCAGTACTTC. This gives the protein CATSSSWTSGKETQYF. The variable domain in full, with the rest retrieved from reference TRBV15 and TRBJ2-5, is DAMVIQNPRYQVTQFGKPVTLSCSQTLNHNVMYWYQQKSSQAPKLLFHYYDKDFNNEADTPDNFQSRRPNTSFCFLDIRSPGLGDTAMYLCATSSSWTSGKETQYFGPGTRLLVL.

This clonotype occurred a few times. This chain connects TRBV7-9 to TRBJ1-5, with D possibly being TRBD1 (6 bases). The CDR3 runs to 14 residues. Trimming left V 8 bases short and J 2 bases short, with 13 bases between. Germline values: CDR1 SEHNR, CDR2 FQNEAQ (reference sequence). CDR3 sequence (DNA): TGTGCCAGCGAAGGGGGTGGGGGCAATCAGCCCCAGCATTTT. Its protein product is CASEGGGGNQPQHF.

The sample holds many counts of this clonotype. This rearrangement joins TRBV3-1 to TRBJ1-6, with D perhaps TRBD1 (6 bases). V lost 4 bases and J 7 bases, leaving 11 bases between the germline ends. CDR3 length: 14 residues. CDR1 LGHDT and CDR2 YNNKEL come from the germline V gene (reference sequence). CDR3 amino acids: CASSPRTANSPLHF. CDR3 bases: TGTGCCAGCAGCCCACGGACAGCGAATTCACCCCTCCACTTT.

This clonotype was seen ten or more times. V usage is TRBV11-2 and J usage is TRBJ2-7; 7 bases line up with TRBD2. The length of the CDR3 is 16 residues. Germline trimming cut 7 bases from V and 2 bases from J; bases unmatched to any gene: 14. Germline values: CDR1 SGHAT, CDR2 FQNNGV. As DNA, the CDR3 is TGTGCCAGCACGATACTGAGCGGGGACGGGACCTACGAGCAGTACTTC. This gives the protein CASTILSGDGTYEQYF.

In this sample, this clonotype turned up many times. The V and J genes are TRBV6-5 and TRBJ2-1; D is unclear. The CDR3 is 14 amino acids. Deletions cut 0 bases from V and 10 bases from J, with 13 bases between. CDR1 and CDR2 from the germline V gene are MNHEY and SVGAGI. The CDR3 sequence is CASSYSPGTHEQFF. CDR3 coding DNA: TGTGCCAGCAGTTACTCCCCGGGCACGCACGAGCAGTTCTTC.